This T cell receptor (beta chain) was retrieved from a study of blood T cells in healthy people across ages (dated by TCRdb to 2014 to 2015). With respect to the entire study: In model experiments, template switching captured about one uniquely barcoded TCR beta cDNA molecule for every two T cells. Age-related changes in TCR beta repertoire diversity were measured in the study by deep sequencing normalized with unique cDNA molecular identifiers. The donors were divided into four age groups: young (average around 16 years), middle-aged (about 40), aged (around 59) and long-lived (about 80). Using the same blood draw, the study looked at two additional independent replicas of 1 million unique cDNA reads for two donors, one aged 18 to 30 and the other aged 80 or older.

As regards this clonotype: Its cognate antigen has yet to be identified. There are no base qualities to consult, and no much larger clone falls within one base.

The library was built by means of 5' RACE. The sequencer listed for this sample is Illumina HiSeq 2500. A second PCR of roughly 6 to 11 cycles was performed with a sample-barcoded 5' primer and a J-beta primer mix. A unique molecular identifier was introduced onto each TCR beta cDNA molecule by a template-switch 5' adaptor carrying 12 random nucleotides. Each sample yielded at least 2.5 million CDR3-containing paired-end reads. First-strand cDNA synthesis was performed from all RNA using the Mint cDNA synthesis kit, with priming by a TRBC-specific oligonucleotide. Following uracil-DNA glycosylase treatment, a first 18-cycle PCR with universal primers M1SS and BC2_uni_R was performed on all cDNA. Processing in the source paper ran as follows. For normalization, 1 million high-quality reads were randomly selected from each sample, with every read carrying a distinct molecular identifier. Reads sharing molecular identifiers were discarded rather than binned into consensus sequences. MiTCR, run with a Q25 quality threshold and the strictest error-elimination algorithm, handled CDR3 identification, clonotype clustering and error correction. Lower-bound total TCR beta diversity was estimated with a nonparametric unseen species model using Euler transformation. TCRdb trimmed public reads at Q25 via fastp, called clones via MiXCR and kept in-frame beta chains. Each CDR3 protein gets just one entry, which takes the most common genes and DNA from the rows behind it. TCRdb, not the original authors, processed these V and J calls. The sample records roughly 500,000 distinct CDR3 sequences, less than 25% of which are singletons. The ten largest make up 8.5% to 9.5% of the sample.

General findings and caveats noted by the study authors: A strong correlation was found between observed TCR beta diversity and the percentage of naive T cells measured by flow cytometry. The long-lived group showed more naive CD4+ T cells, fewer expanded clones and increased TCR diversity than the aged group, suggesting age selection. Because profiling used bulk unsorted PBMCs, naive and antigen-experienced compartments could not be compared conclusively. Estimates of total diversity based on one million sequenced T cells were regarded as lower bounds and as underestimates. Because donor CMV infection status was unknown, age-related changes in expanded clonotypes were potentially confounded. As age increased, observed TCR beta diversity per million T cells dropped in a roughly linear way, and a significant reduction was already evident by age 40.

Systemically healthy Caucasian individuals from Russia, some 40 in total and aged roughly 6 to 95 years, were included as donors. Each donor gave ten milliliters of peripheral blood, collected into EDTA-treated Vacutainer tubes. Ficoll-Paque density-gradient centrifugation was used to isolate PBMCs, with at least 6.5 million per sample. Total RNA, at least 6 micrograms per sample, was extracted from PBMCs with Trizol reagent. For every donor, an aliquot of PBMCs went through flow cytometry to measure the percentages of naive CD45RAhigh/CD27high T cells. The germline V gene sets CDR1 to SGHRS and CDR2 to YFSETQ. There are 17 amino acids in the CDR3, from cysteine to phenylalanine inclusive. The retained sequence is limited to the CDR3, 51 bases, with the frame set at the first base. A further study also used this sample, focusing on T cells of mothers and their children. From the second report: The donors were nine systemically healthy Caucasian individuals, made up of three mothers and their six children. cDNA synthesis consumed the entire amount of extracted RNA, loaded at around 1.4 ug RNA in each 15 ul reaction. Sample barcodes and 2-4 random nucleotides were added via the M1S primer in the second PCR. More than 8 million TCR beta CDR3 reads were obtained from each mother, and about 3 million reads were obtained from each child. In both related and unrelated pairs, thymic selection shapes the output of TCR recombination in a similar way, with inherited differences having only a minor effect. Normalized repertoire overlap was always found to be slightly, but never significantly, higher in related mother-child pairs than in unrelated mother-child pairs. Persistent microchimeric T cell clones were not detected, at a sensitivity of 85 to 100 clones per million clonotypes. The study used deep NGS to compare TCR beta repertoires of mothers and children, seeking features distinguishing related mother-child pairs from unrelated individuals. Mothers averaged approximately 40 +/- 4 years of age and children averaged about 10 +/- 4 years. After adapter ligation was performed with NEBNext reagents, the libraries were sequenced on an Illumina HiSeq 2000 with 100+100 nt paired-end reads. To avoid cross-contamination, the mother libraries and the child libraries were prepared a month apart and sequenced in separate runs. For each donor, between roughly 500,000 and 2,200,000 distinct TCR beta clonotypes were identified. Naive TCR beta clonotypes were estimated from low-frequency clonotypes matched to each donor's FACS-determined naive share, without sorting.

This receptor was obtained from a boy between 10 and 17 years old in good health. The chain is made from TRBV5-1 and TRBJ2-1; TRBD1 lines up with 9 middle nucleotides. Judging by the DNA end, TRBJ2-7 fits better; the J call may be wrong. The sequenced material came from blood. The DNA reads as follows: TGCGCCAGCAGCAAGACCTACCGGGACAGGGTGAACTACGAGCAGTACTTC. Protein translation: CASSKTYRDRVNYEQYF.